The 19 T cell receptor beta chains reported below all come from one sample, sequenced in a study of neoadjuvant anti-PD-1 for oral cavity cancer. The data were produced by immunoSEQ multiplex PCR, yet TCRdb's version contains in-frame clones alone and is incomplete. The sample includes about 7,400 clones, 48% of them seen just once. The source material was tumor tissue, sampled before nivolumab (anti-PD-1) treatment. These receptors all stem from a person between 40 and 79 years old with oral cavity squamous cell carcinoma.

The chain combines TRBV7-3 with TRBJ2-1; D possibly corresponds to TRBD1 (5 bases). Germline V gene data show CDR1 as SGHTA and CDR2 as FQGTGA. The V end lost 5 bases, the J end lost 7 bases, and 6 bases lay between the germline ends. The CDR3 is made up of 11 amino acids. The CDR3 region has the DNA TGTGCCAGCAGCAGGGGTAATGAGCAGTTCTTC. It yields the protein CASSRGNEQFF.

The V gene is TRBV6-5, the J gene TRBJ1-2; D is undetermined. The germline V and J ends were trimmed by 7 bases and 0 bases, with 9 bases remaining between them. The CDR3 length is 13 residues. Germline CDR1 reads MNHEY; CDR2 reads SVGAGI. The CDR3 DNA reads TGTGCCAGCAAAGGGTTAGCTAACTATGGCTACACCTTC. Protein sequence: CASKGLANYGYTF.

By sample share, this clone is medium-sized. The V and J genes are TRBV5-1 and TRBJ2-7; 11 bases line up with TRBD2. After removal of 4 bases from V and 5 bases from J, the junction contained 26 bases not matched to a gene. Germline CDR1 is SGHRS and CDR2 is YFSETQ. CDR3 size: 21 residues. Here the CDR3 reads CASSVWGPQRVSGRAFNEQYF. The DNA for the CDR3 is TGCGCCAGCAGCGTTTGGGGGCCCCAAAGGGTTAGCGGGAGGGCCTTCAACGAGCAGTACTTC.

This clone turned up a few times. This chain links TRBV4-2 with TRBJ1-4; 7 bases line up with TRBD1. J lost 7 bases, V lost 0 bases, and 8 bases had no gene match. CDR3 length: 16 residues. Germline V gene data show CDR1 as LGHNA and CDR2 as YNFKEQ. This CDR3 reads CASSQERQGLAEKLFF. DNA for the CDR3: TGTGCCAGCAGCCAAGAGAGACAGGGCTTGGCTGAAAAACTGTTTTTT.

The CDR3 sequence is CASSRGLAGGIAYNEQFF. CDR3 nucleotides: TGTGCCAGCAGCCGTGGGCTAGCGGGAGGAATCGCCTACAATGAGCAGTTCTTC. The chain employs TRBV2 and TRBJ2-1; 11 bases are shared with TRBD2. Looked up from germline, CDR1 is SNHLY and CDR2 is FYNNEI. V lost 6 bases and J lost 2; bases outside the gene matches: 12. CDR3 length: 18 residues.

CDR3 nucleotide sequence: TGTGCCAGCAGTGTGGTAGAGACCCAGTACTTC. This sequence encodes CASSVVETQYF. The genes are TRBV2 and TRBJ2-5; D remains ambiguous. The germline CDR1 and CDR2 sequences are SNHLY and FYNNEI. V lost 4 bases to trimming and J lost 4 bases, with 4 bases between them. The CDR3 loop spans 11 amino acids.

The chain joins TRBV6-8 to TRBJ1-3, with D tentatively TRBD1 (5 bases). V dropped 8 bases and J dropped 7 bases, with 15 bases sitting between them. The CDR3 runs to 13 residues. Per the germline V gene, CDR1 is MNHGY and CDR2 is SAAAGT. This CDR3 reads CASRSRESNTIYF. The CDR3 DNA follows: TGTGCCAGCCGGTCCAGGGAGAGCAACACCATATATTTT.

This clone was found a few times. Additional DNA sequences in this sample encode the identical CDR3. The chain recombines TRBV6-5 with TRBJ1-5; 7 bases map to TRBD1. CDR1 and CDR2 from the germline V gene are MNHEY and SVGAGI. This CDR3 comprises 12 residues. The V segment lost 9 bases and the J segment 5 bases; nucleotides outside the gene matches: 4. The CDR3 region has the DNA TGTGCCAGTCGACAGGGAGATCAGCCCCAGCATTTT. This gives the protein CASRQGDQPQHF.

The sample holds a few counts of this clone. This CDR3 is CASSLQGRGYTF. In DNA form, the CDR3 reads TGTGCCAGCAGTCTACAGGGACGGGGCTACACCTTC. The rearrangement joins TRBV28 to TRBJ1-2; a possible D gene is TRBD1 (6 bases). V was shortened by 5 bases and J by 8 bases, with 12 bases between the two germline ends. Germline-derived CDR1 and CDR2 are MDHEN and SYDVKM. This CDR3 has 12 residues.

This clone was found a few times. The chain carries TRBV6-1 and TRBJ1-4; 9 positions agree with TRBD1. Germline values: CDR1 MNHNS, CDR2 SASEGT. This CDR3 region has 14 residues. With 8 bases clipped from V and 8 bases from J, the junction kept 9 bases outside the gene matches. CDR3 sequence reads: CASSAGQGREKLFF. As DNA, the CDR3 is TGTGCCAGCTCCGCGGGACAGGGAAGGGAAAAACTGTTTTTT.

This clone is labeled medium-sized (0.01 to 0.1%). The chain employs TRBV27 and TRBJ2-7; TRBD2 aligns across 11 bases. The trim removed 6 bases at V and 3 bases at J, leaving 7 bases unmatched. This CDR3 is 15 amino acids long. Per germline, CDR1 MNHEY and CDR2 SMNVEV (reference sequence). CDR3: CASSRTGTSGYEQYF. The CDR3 nucleotides are TGTGCCAGCAGCCGCACCGGGACTAGCGGCTACGAGCAGTACTTC.

This clone rates as medium-sized (0.01 to 0.1%). This chain connects TRBV30 to TRBJ1-4; 8 bases are shared with TRBD1. With V trimmed by 3 bases and J by 0 bases, 6 bases remained unmatched. The CDR3 covers 16 residues. Germline CDR1 is GTSNPN and CDR2 is SVGIG (reference sequence). The CDR3 DNA is TGTGCCTGGAGAGACAGGGGATTTCCAACTAATGAAAAACTGTTTTTT. Translated, it gives CAWRDRGFPTNEKLFF.

The genes are TRBV7-2 and TRBJ2-6, with no clear D. CDR3 length equals 15 residues. Trimming shortened V by 5 bases and J by 0 bases, and 8 bases separated the two germline ends. CDR1 is SGHTA and CDR2 is FQGNSA in the germline V gene. The CDR3 loop is CASSPYASGANVLTF. In nucleotides, the CDR3 is TGTGCCAGCAGCCCCTATGCCTCTGGGGCCAACGTCCTGACTTTC.

This chain connects TRBV21-1 to TRBJ1-3; the table's D call, TRBD1, was not checked against the DNA. TRBV21-1 is recorded as a pseudogene. The CDR3 contains 17 residues. The CDR3 region is CASSKVGTGGEVNTIYF. DNA of the CDR3: TGTGCCAGCAGCAAAGTCGGGACAGGGGGCGAGGTGAACACCATATATTTT.

This clone has a handful of counts. The rearrangement joins TRBV7-2 to TRBJ2-7; 9 nucleotides line up with TRBD1. Germline CDR1 is SGHTA and CDR2 is FQGNSA. The ends lost 4 bases at V and 2 bases at J; junction bases unmatched: 9. This CDR3 has 16 amino acids. As DNA, the CDR3 is TGTGCCAGCAGCTCTCACCCGGGGACAGGGCCCTACGAGCAGTACTTC. It encodes CASSSHPGTGPYEQYF. The whole variable domain, filled in from reference TRBV7-2 and TRBJ2-7, reads GAGVSQSPSNKVTEKGKDVELRCDPISGHTALYWYRQSLGQGLEFLIYFQGNSAPDKSGLPSDRFSAERTGGSVSTLTIQRTQQEDSAVYLCASSSHPGTGPYEQYFGPGTRLTVT.

The chain uses TRBV9 and TRBJ2-1; D is possibly TRBD1 (6 bases). Germline values: CDR1 SGDLS, CDR2 YYNGEE. The CDR3 has 13 amino acids. The ends were cut back, 2 bases at V and 6 bases at J, with 9 bases in the middle. The CDR3 spells CASSVSGVNEQFF. In nucleotides, the CDR3 is TGTGCCAGCAGCGTTTCAGGGGTCAATGAGCAGTTCTTC.

The genes are TRBV9 and TRBJ1-2; D call uncertain. Germline-derived CDR1 and CDR2 are SGDLS and YYNGEE. The CDR3 runs 14 residues. V lost 4 bases, J lost 8 bases, and 18 bases lay in between. The CDR3 region is CASSPTSHMRGYTF. In DNA, the CDR3 is TGTGCCAGCAGCCCTACTAGCCATATGAGAGGCTACACCTTC.

The sample holds a few counts of this clone. V usage is TRBV9 and J usage is TRBJ1-5, with TRBD1 as a possible D gene (6 bases). CDR1 is SGDLS, CDR2 YYNGEE, per germline. The CDR3 spans 14 residues. The ends were cut back, 3 bases at V and 8 bases at J, with 15 bases in the middle. The CDR3 loop is CASSAGQTTEPQHF. CDR3 nucleotides: TGTGCCAGCAGCGCCGGACAGACCACAGAGCCCCAGCATTTT.

The chain uses TRBV19 and TRBJ2-3; 7 bases are a match to TRBD2. The germline V gene has CDR1 LNHDA and CDR2 SQIVND (reference sequence). The CDR3 contains 16 residues. Losses at the gene ends were 3 bases for V and 5 bases for J; bases not matched to a gene: 11. This CDR3 is CASSIRKVAGQDTQYF. In DNA form, the CDR3 reads TGTGCCAGTAGTATCCGGAAGGTAGCGGGTCAAGATACGCAGTATTTT.